The 12 T cell receptor beta chains below were found in one sample sequenced in a study of patients and donors after allogeneic stem cell transplantation. One entry per CDR3 protein results from TCRdb running MiXCR on the RT-PCR reads. The sample consists of about 410,000 distinct CDR3 sequences, approximately 16% of them appearing once. Sequencing was performed on blood, either unsorted or a sorted T cell fraction (not recorded which). The receptors here all came from a human donor who was either an allogeneic HSCT recipient or a stem cell or donor lymphocyte infusion donor (not recorded which). It is not recorded whose cells these are; they may come from a transplant donor.

This sequence joins TRBV7-9 and TRBJ1-2; no clear D. The CDR3 extends over 15 amino acids. CDR1 SEHNR and CDR2 FQNEAQ come from the germline V gene (reference sequence). The ends were cut back, 3 bases at V and 2 bases at J, with 13 bases in the middle. Written as DNA, the CDR3 is TGTGCCAGCAGCTTTATAAGGGCCCGGAACTATGGCTACACCTTC. Translating gives CASSFIRARNYGYTF.

This clonotype appeared a few times. The chain couples TRBV28 to TRBJ1-6; maybe TRBD1 (5 bases). Germline assignment: CDR1 MDHEN and CDR2 SYDVKM. Trimming cost V 2 bases and J 10 bases, with 18 bases left between them. The CDR3 contains 16 residues. This chain's CDR3 is CASSLASPQGKSPLHF. In DNA form, the CDR3 reads TGTGCCAGCAGTTTAGCTAGCCCCCAGGGCAAATCACCCCTCCACTTT.

The CDR3 loop is CASSSQGRVPDTQYF. The DNA of the CDR3 is TGTGCCAGCAGCTCGCAGGGGCGGGTCCCAGATACGCAGTATTTT. This sequence joins TRBV5-5 and TRBJ2-3; D perhaps matches TRBD1 (6 bases). V lost 3 bases, J lost 4 bases, and 15 bases lay in between. CDR1 and CDR2 from the germline V gene are SGHKS and YYEKEE (reference sequence). The CDR3 runs 15 residues.

This clonotype was counted between two and nine times. V and J are TRBV4-1 and TRBJ1-5; D is unresolved. The length of the CDR3 is 13 residues. Germline V lookup: CDR1 MGHRA, CDR2 YSYEKL. Trimming cost V 2 bases and J 11 bases, with 13 bases left between them. Written as DNA, the CDR3 is TGCGCCAGCAGCCAACCAGGAGTAATAGCCCAGCATTTT. The encoded protein is CASSQPGVIAQHF.

This clonotype turned up a few times. The rearrangement uses TRBV20-1 and TRBJ2-3; 10 positions agree with TRBD2. Per germline, CDR1 DFQATT and CDR2 SNEGSKA (reference sequence). The CDR3 loop spans 14 amino acids. J was trimmed by 4 bases and V by 6 bases; bases with no gene match: 7. CDR3 region: CSAPTSGLPDTQYF. Written as DNA, the CDR3 is TGCAGTGCGCCGACTAGCGGGTTGCCAGATACGCAGTATTTT.

This clonotype has only a few counts. This chain uses TRBV7-9 with TRBJ1-1, with TRBD1 identical over 7 bases. Germline CDR1 SEHNR, CDR2 FQNEAQ (reference sequence). The V and J ends lost 3 bases and 1 base, in that order; junction bases with no gene match: 5. This CDR3 is built from 15 residues. The CDR3 loop is CASSFGQDKNTEAFF. The CDR3 DNA sequence: TGTGCCAGCAGCTTCGGACAGGATAAGAACACTGAAGCTTTCTTT.

This sequence joins TRBV24-1 and TRBJ2-3; D remains ambiguous. The CDR3 covers 16 residues. From germline, CDR1 is KGHDR and CDR2 SFDVKD. The V end was cut by 0 bases, the J end by 1 base, with 10 bases between. CDR3 protein: CATSDLLSTRTDTQYF. CDR3 nucleotide sequence: TGTGCCACCAGTGATTTGCTGAGCACCCGCACAGATACGCAGTATTTT.

This clonotype has more than one count but fewer than ten. The chain uses TRBV6-1 and TRBJ1-3; 12 bases line up with TRBD1. This CDR3 spans 15 amino acids. Germline loops: CDR1 MNHNS, CDR2 SASEGT. The J segment lost 4 bases and the V segment lost 4 bases, leaving 2 bases of the junction unmatched. The CDR3 region is CASSAGQGAGNTIYF. The CDR3 DNA reads as TGTGCCAGCAGTGCGGGACAGGGGGCAGGAAACACCATATATTTT.

This clonotype turned up a few times. J is TRBJ2-1 and V is TRBV6-5; the D gene is possibly TRBD1 (5 bases). CDR1 is MNHEY and CDR2 is SVGAGI in the germline V gene. Deletions cut 0 bases from V and 7 bases from J, with 13 bases between. The CDR3 has 15 amino acids. CDR3 in DNA: TGTGCCAGCAGTTACTCGTGGGCAGGGTCAAATGAGCAGTTCTTC. The encoded protein is CASSYSWAGSNEQFF.

This clonotype was found a few times. The chain has TRBV2 and TRBJ2-5; no clear D gene. Germline V lookup: CDR1 SNHLY, CDR2 FYNNEI. V was clipped by 2 bases and J by 5 bases, with 15 bases between them. CDR3 size: 15 residues. The CDR3 region has the DNA TGTGCCAGCAGTGAATTGGGCCTAAGGAAGGAGACCCAGTACTTC. Its protein is CASSELGLRKETQYF.

This chain uses TRBV15 with TRBJ2-7; possible D gene TRBD2, 6 bases. Germline lookup yields CDR1 LNHNV and CDR2 YYDKDF (reference sequence). V lost 0 bases and J lost 0, with 9 bases in between. The CDR3 loop spans 15 amino acids. In DNA form, the CDR3 reads TGTGCCACCAGCAGAGAGAGCGGGCCCTCCTACGAGCAGTACTTC. Translating it yields CATSRESGPSYEQYF.

The sample holds a few counts of this clonotype. The J gene is TRBJ2-3, the V gene TRBV27; 7 nucleotides agree with TRBD1. V dropped 2 bases and J dropped 4; count of bases not matched to a gene: 3. Germline V lookup: CDR1 MNHEY, CDR2 SMNVEV (reference sequence). The CDR3 is 14 amino acids. In DNA form, the CDR3 reads TGTGCCAGCAGTTTAATTCAGGGGGCAGATACGCAGTATTTT. This translates into CASSLIQGADTQYF.